This T cell receptor (beta chain) came from a study of blood T cells in healthy people across ages. The V end lost 5 bases, the J end lost 2 bases, and 13 bases lay between the germline ends. The CDR3 length is 14 residues. CDR1 is SGHRS, CDR2 YFSETQ, per germline. Next came a second PCR, run for about 7 to 12 cycles, which used a sample-barcoded 5' primer along with a J-beta primer mix. TCRdb reprocessed the 5' RACE reads via MiXCR and lists one record per CDR3 protein. The sample lists some 890,000 distinct CDR3 sequences, roughly 28% occurring once. These records were also assigned to another study, of T cells of mothers and their children.

The material sequenced was blood. The chain combines TRBV5-1 with TRBJ2-5; a weak D match, TRBD1 (6 bases). The receptor comes from a woman aged 40 to 50 in good health. CDR3 region: CASRTGHKQETQYF. As DNA, the CDR3 is TGCGCCAGCAGAACGGGACATAAACAAGAGACCCAGTACTTC. Drawing the rest from reference TRBV5-1 and TRBJ2-5, the complete variable domain is KAGVTQTPRYLIKTRGQQVTLSCSPISGHRSVSWYQQTPGQGLQFLFEYFSETQRNKGNFPGRFSGRQFSNSRSEMNVSTLELGDSALYLCASRTGHKQETQYFGPGTRLLVL.